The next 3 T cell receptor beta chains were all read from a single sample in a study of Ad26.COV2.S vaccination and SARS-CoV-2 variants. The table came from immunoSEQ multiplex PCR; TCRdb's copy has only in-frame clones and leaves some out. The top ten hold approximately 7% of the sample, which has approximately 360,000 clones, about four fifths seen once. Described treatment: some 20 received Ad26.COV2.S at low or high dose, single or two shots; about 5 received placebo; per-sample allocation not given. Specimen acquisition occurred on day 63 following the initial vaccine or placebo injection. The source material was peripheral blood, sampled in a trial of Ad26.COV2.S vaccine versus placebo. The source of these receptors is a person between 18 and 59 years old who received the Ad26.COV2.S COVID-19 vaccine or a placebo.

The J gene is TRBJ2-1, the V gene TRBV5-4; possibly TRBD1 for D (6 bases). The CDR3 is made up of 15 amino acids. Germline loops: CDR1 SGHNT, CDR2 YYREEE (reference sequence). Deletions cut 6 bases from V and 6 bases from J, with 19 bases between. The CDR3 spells CASNRQGRVPNEQFF. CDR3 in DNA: TGTGCCAGCAACCGGCAGGGGCGAGTCCCCAATGAGCAGTTCTTC. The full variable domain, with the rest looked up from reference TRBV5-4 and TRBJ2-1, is ETGVTQSPTHLIKTRGQQVTLRCSSQSGHNTVSWYQQALGQGPQFIFQYYREEENGRGNFPPRFSGLQFPNYSSELNVNALELDDSALYLCASNRQGRVPNEQFFGPGTRLTVL.

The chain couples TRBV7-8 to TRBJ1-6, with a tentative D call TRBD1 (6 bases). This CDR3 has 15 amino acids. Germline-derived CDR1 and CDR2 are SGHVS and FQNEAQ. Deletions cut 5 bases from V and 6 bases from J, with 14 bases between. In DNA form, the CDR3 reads TGTGCCAGCAGCCTGGAAGGACAGCTTAATTCACCCCTCCACTTT. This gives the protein CASSLEGQLNSPLHF.

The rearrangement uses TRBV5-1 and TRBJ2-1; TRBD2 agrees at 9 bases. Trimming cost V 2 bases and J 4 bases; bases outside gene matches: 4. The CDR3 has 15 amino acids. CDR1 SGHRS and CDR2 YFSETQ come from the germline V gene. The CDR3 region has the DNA TGCGCCAGCAGCTTACAGCGGGGGGCTTACAATGAGCAGTTCTTC. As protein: CASSLQRGAYNEQFF. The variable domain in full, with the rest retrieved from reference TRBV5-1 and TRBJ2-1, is KAGVTQTPRYLIKTRGQQVTLSCSPISGHRSVSWYQQTPGQGLQFLFEYFSETQRNKGNFPGRFSGRQFSNSRSEMNVSTLELGDSALYLCASSLQRGAYNEQFFGPGTRLTVL.